This T cell receptor beta chain was recorded in a study of a mutant IDH1 vaccine in newly diagnosed glioma. Study background: Previous treatment comprised radiotherapy, temozolomide, or both, mostly both.

Repertoires were generated with immunoSEQ multiplex PCR, while TCRdb's copy carries only in-frame clones and drops some. The sample includes tens of thousands of clones, approximately 80% seen only once; the top ten take about 20%. Time point defined: baseline, week 1 (first vaccination visit). Treatment of the sample: pre-vaccination baseline after standard-of-care therapy. New WHO grade 3 or 4 IDH1-mutant, ATRX-lost astrocytomas were present in all donors. The TCR was taken from a man aged 30-40 years with glioma. Sequenced material: PBMCs, taken from a glioma patient treated with radiotherapy, temozolomide or both.

The DNA of the CDR3 is TGTGCCAGCAGTGTGACAGGGGCTAATGAAAAACTGTTTTTT. Its translation: CASSVTGANEKLFF. V and J are TRBV2 and TRBJ1-4; TRBD1 matches at 8 bases. CDR1 and CDR2 (germline): SNHLY, FYNNEI. CDR3 size: 14 residues. Trimming cost V 4 bases and J 3 bases; bases outside gene matches: 1. The full variable domain, completed using reference TRBV2 and TRBJ1-4, is EPEVTQTPSHQVTQMGQEVILRCVPISNHLYFYWYRQILGQKVEFLVSFYNNEISEKSEIFDDQFSVERPDGSNFTLKIRSTKLEDSAMYFCASSVTGANEKLFFGSGTQLSVL.